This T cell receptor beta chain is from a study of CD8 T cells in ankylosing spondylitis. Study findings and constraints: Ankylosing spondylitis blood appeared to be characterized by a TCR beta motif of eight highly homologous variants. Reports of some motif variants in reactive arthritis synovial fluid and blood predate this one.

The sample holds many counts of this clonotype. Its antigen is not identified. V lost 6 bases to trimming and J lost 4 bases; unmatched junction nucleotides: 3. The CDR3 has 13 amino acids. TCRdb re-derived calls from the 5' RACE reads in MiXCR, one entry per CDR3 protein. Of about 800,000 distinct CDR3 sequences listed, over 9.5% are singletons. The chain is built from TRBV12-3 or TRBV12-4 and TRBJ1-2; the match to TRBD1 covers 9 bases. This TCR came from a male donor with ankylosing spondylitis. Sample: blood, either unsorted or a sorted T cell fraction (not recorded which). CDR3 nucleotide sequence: TGTGCCAGCAGCCGGACAGGGGTCTATGGCTACACCTTC. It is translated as CASSRTGVYGYTF.